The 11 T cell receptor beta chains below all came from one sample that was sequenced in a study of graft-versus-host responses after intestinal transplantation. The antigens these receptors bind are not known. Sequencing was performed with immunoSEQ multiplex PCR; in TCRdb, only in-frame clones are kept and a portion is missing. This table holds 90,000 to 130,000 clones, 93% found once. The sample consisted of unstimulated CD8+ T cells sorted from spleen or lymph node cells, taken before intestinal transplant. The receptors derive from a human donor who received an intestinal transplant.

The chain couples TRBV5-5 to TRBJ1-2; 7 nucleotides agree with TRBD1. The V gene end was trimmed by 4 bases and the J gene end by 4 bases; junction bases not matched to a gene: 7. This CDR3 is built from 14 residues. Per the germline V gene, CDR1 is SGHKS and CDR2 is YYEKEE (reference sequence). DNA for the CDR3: TGTGCCAGCAGCGGGGTACAGGGGATCTATGGCTACACCTTC. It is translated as CASSGVQGIYGYTF.

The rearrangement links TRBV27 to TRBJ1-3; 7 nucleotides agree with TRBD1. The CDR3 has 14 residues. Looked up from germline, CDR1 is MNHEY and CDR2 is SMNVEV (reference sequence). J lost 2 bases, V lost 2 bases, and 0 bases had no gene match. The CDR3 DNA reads TGTGCCAGCAGTTTACAGGGGGCTGGAAACACCATATATTTT. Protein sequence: CASSLQGAGNTIYF.

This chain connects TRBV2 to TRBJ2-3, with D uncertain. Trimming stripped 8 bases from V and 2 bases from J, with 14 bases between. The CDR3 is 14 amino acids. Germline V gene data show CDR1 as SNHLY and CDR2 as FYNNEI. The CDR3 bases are TGTGCCAGCTTGTGGCTAGGGAACACAGATACGCAGTATTTT. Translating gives CASLWLGNTDTQYF.

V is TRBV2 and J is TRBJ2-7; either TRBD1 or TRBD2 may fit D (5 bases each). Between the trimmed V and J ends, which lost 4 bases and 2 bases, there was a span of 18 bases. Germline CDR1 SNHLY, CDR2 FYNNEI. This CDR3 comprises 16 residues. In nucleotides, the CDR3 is TGTGCCAGCAGTGGGGGCCGAGGGACGAAACCCTACGAGCAGTACTTC. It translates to CASSGGRGTKPYEQYF. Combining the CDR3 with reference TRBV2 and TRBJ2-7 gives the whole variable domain EPEVTQTPSHQVTQMGQEVILRCVPISNHLYFYWYRQILGQKVEFLVSFYNNEISEKSEIFDDQFSVERPDGSNFTLKIRSTKLEDSAMYFCASSGGRGTKPYEQYFGPGTRLTVT.

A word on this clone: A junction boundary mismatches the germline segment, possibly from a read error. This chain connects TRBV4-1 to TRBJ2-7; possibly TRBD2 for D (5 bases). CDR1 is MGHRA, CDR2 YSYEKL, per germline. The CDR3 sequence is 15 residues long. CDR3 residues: CASSQSSANPSTAYF. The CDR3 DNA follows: TGCGCCAGCAGCCAAAGTTCCGCCAACCCTAGCACGGCGTATTTC.

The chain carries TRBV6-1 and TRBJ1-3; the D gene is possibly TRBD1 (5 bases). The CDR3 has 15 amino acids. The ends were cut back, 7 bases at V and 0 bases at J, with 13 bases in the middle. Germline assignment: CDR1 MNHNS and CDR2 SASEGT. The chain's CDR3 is CASTEQGRSGNTIYF. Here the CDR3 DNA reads TGTGCCAGCACCGAGCAGGGTCGCTCTGGAAACACCATATATTTT.

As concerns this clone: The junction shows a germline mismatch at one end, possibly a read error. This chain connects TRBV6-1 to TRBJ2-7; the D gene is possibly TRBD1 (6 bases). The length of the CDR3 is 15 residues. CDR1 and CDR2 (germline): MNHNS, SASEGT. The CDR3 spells CASSEGLGHTYQQYF. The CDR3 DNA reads TGTGCCAGCAGTGAAGGGTTGGGACATACCTACCAGCAGTACTTC.

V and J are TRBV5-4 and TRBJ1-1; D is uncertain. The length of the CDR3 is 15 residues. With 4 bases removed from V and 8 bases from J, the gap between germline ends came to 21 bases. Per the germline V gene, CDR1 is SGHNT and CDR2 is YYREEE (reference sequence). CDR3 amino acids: CASSLIDRTELEAFF. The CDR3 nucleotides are TGTGCCAGCAGCCTCATAGATAGGACGGAACTAGAAGCTTTCTTT. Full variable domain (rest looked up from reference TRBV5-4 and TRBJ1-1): ETGVTQSPTHLIKTRGQQVTLRCSSQSGHNTVSWYQQALGQGPQFIFQYYREEENGRGNFPPRFSGLQFPNYSSELNVNALELDDSALYLCASSLIDRTELEAFFGQGTRLTVV.

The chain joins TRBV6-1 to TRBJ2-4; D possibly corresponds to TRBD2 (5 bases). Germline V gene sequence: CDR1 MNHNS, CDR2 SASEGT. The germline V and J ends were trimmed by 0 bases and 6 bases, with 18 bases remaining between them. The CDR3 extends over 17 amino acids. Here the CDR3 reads CASSEAPPGDLRNIQYF. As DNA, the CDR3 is TGTGCCAGCAGTGAAGCGCCGCCCGGGGATTTACGAAACATTCAGTACTTC.

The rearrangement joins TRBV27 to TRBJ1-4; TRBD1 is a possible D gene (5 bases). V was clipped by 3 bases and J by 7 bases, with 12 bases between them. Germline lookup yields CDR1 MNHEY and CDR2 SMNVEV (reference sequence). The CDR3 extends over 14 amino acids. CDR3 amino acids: CASSFRGLAEKLFF. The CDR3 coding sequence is TGTGCCAGCAGTTTCCGGGGGTTGGCTGAAAAACTGTTTTTT.

The CDR3 sequence: CASSVAGSGSNESTGELFF. CDR3 coding DNA: TGTGCCAGCAGCGTAGCGGGTAGCGGGAGTAATGAGAGCACCGGGGAGCTGTTTTTT. The chain couples TRBV9 to TRBJ2-2; 9 nucleotides align to TRBD2. The germline V gene encodes CDR1 SGDLS and CDR2 YYNGEE. CDR3 length: 19 amino acids. The ends lost 0 bases at V and 4 bases at J; junction bases unmatched: 13.